This note documents a single TCR beta chain sequence. As yet, its antigen is unknown. The CDR3 totals 12 residues. The V and J ends lost 9 bases and 9 bases respectively, with 15 bases between them. Looked up from germline, CDR1 is MNHEY and CDR2 is SMNVEV (reference sequence). These data come from a study of a mutant IDH1 vaccine in newly diagnosed glioma. Study overall: Commencement of vaccination occurred 4-6 weeks following radiotherapy alone, or concurrently with temozolomide cycles. Treated patients, 62.5% male and roughly 40% female, averaged roughly 43 years of age. Most patients had radiochemotherapy with temozolomide before enrollment; others had one alone.

General observations from the study: Vaccination induced immune responses in roughly 93% of patients.

Profiling relied on immunoSEQ multiplex PCR, and the TCRdb table lists in-frame clones only, not all of them. The sample holds around 76,000 clones, about 85% seen once. As to time point: week 23, last vaccination. Vaccination used 300 ug of mutant IDH1 20-mer peptide per dose, with topical imiquimod. The chain couples TRBV27 to TRBJ1-5; a possible D gene is TRBD1 (5 bases). The sequence came from a woman aged 50 to 65 with glioma. Specimen: PBMCs, collected from a glioma patient whose treatment included an IDH1 peptide vaccine. The DNA for the CDR3 is TGTGCCAGTGCTCAAGGGGATCGGCCCCAGCATTTT. It translates to CASAQGDRPQHF.